This T cell receptor beta chain was captured in a study of OX40 agonist ivuxolimab in advanced cancers. Study results and limitations: Individuals who were partial responders at 0.1-3.0 mg/kg had clonal expansion that ranked among the lowest.

Germline V gene lookup returns CDR1 SQVTM and CDR2 ANQGSEA. V gave up 4 bases and J gave up 2 bases; unmatched junction bases: 4. CDR3 length equals 13 residues. TCRdb keeps only in-frame clones here, not all; method: immunoSEQ multiplex PCR. Seen here are roughly 59,000 clones, more than 85% observed once, and the top ten hold roughly 12%. For this clone: Its antigen is not identified. Other DNA sequences in this specimen translate into the identical CDR3.

Sequencing was performed on CD4+ or CD8+ T cells sorted from blood, taken in a trial of the OX40 agonist ivuxolimab. The chain links TRBV29-1 to TRBJ2-7; TRBD1 matches at 8 bases. The TCR was taken from an adult with an advanced solid tumor such as melanoma, head and neck, liver or kidney cancer. The CDR3 bases are TGCAGCGTTGGTACAGGGGGTGCCTACGAGCAGTACTTC. It codes for CSVGTGGAYEQYF.